This TCR beta chain was captured in a study of blood T cell repertoires in COVID-19. Study as a whole: Samples of COVID-19 (acute and convalescent) were obtained from the United States, Italy and Spain. Sources were T cells, B-cell-depleted T cells, or PBMCs; the material itself was cDNA or gDNA.

In the study's own analysis: Estimation of nucleated cell counts relied on the amplification of reference gene primers. The data were produced by immunoSEQ multiplex PCR, yet TCRdb's version contains in-frame clones alone and is incomplete. V, J and clone size were drawn from that table, and D and trimming were deduced from the DNA. The sample holds about 20,000 clones, about 90% seen once. The CDR3 has 15 residues. Germline assignment: CDR1 MDHEN and CDR2 SYDVKM. V was pared by 5 bases and J by 3 bases, with 3 bases of the junction left unmatched. This chain uses TRBV28 with TRBJ2-1; 11 bases map to TRBD2. The sequence was collected from a human donor in a cohort sampled during active COVID-19. Sequenced input: peripheral blood. This chain's CDR3 is CASSPGTSGYNEQFF. DNA for the CDR3: TGTGCCAGCAGTCCGGGGACTAGCGGCTACAATGAGCAGTTCTTC.